The clone carrying this T cell receptor beta chain occurred a few times. Its antigen remains unknown. V lost 6 bases, J lost 5 bases, and 4 bases stayed unmatched. Per the germline V gene, CDR1 is SQVTM and CDR2 is ANQGSEA. This CDR3 spans 14 amino acids. Included in the TCR beta cDNA libraries were unique molecular identifiers. Input populations of about 0.95 to 11 million T cells gave rise to approximately 480,000 cDNA molecules. Each CDR3 protein gets one entry after TCRdb re-called the PCR reads with MiXCR. The sample holds hundreds of thousands of distinct CDR3 sequences, approximately 30% seen once. The sample belongs to a study of post-analysis software for immune sequencing data. At the level of the study: Clinical courses comprised relapsing-remitting, secondary progressive and progressive-relapsing multiple sclerosis.

Broader study findings: F-measure co-clustering was strong for batch-matched samples. A significant reduction in normalized Chao1 diversity was observed in multiple sclerosis patients versus controls. The study found TRBV5-6, TRBV5-1 and TRBV20-1 among 4 or 5 TRBV segments more frequent in patients than controls.

The gene calls are TRBV29-1 and TRBJ2-3, with 14 bases that match TRBD2. Sequencing input: blood. This TCR came from a girl under 18 with multiple sclerosis. The CDR3 spells CSVRLAGGGDTQYF. The CDR3 DNA follows: TGCAGCGTACGACTAGCGGGAGGGGGAGATACGCAGTATTTT.